A selection of T cell receptor beta chains follows, all from one sample in a study of blood T cell repertoires in COVID-19. Profiled with immunoSEQ multiplex PCR; TCRdb holds only in-frame clones, not every one. Found here are some 370,000 clones, 83% of them singletons; the top ten hold roughly 5.1%. The sequenced material came from PBMCs or T cells enriched from blood (not recorded which). The receptors here all came from a woman between 45 and 60 years old who had recovered from COVID-19. CDR3s include the opening cysteine and the closing phenylalanine or tryptophan. The D gene is left open where the match is weak. The listing skips clone size in some rows; elsewhere it reads once, few, many or a size class.

V gene	D gene	clone size	J gene	CDR3 DNA	CDR3 protein
TRBV28	TRBD1	-	TRBJ1-2	TGTGCCAGCAGTTTGTGGACAGGGGTTAATTTTTATGGCTACACCTTC	CASSLWTGVNFYGYTF
TRBV6-5	-	once	TRBJ2-7	TGTGCCAGCAGTAGTCCCGGGTCATCCTACGAGCAGTACTTC	CASSSPGSSYEQYF
TRBV3-1/TRBV3-2	TRBD2	-	TRBJ2-7	TGTGCCAGCAGCCAAGAACTAGCGGGTTCCTACGAGCAGTACTTC	CASSQELAGSYEQYF
TRBV7-9	TRBD2	-	TRBJ2-1	TGTGCCAGCAGCACCGGGACTAGCGGGATCTCCTACAATGAGCAGTTCTTC	CASSTGTSGISYNEQFF
TRBV29-1	-	-	TRBJ1-2	TGCAGCGTTGAAAGGGGCTGGGGTACGGATCGCTATGGCTACACCTTC	CSVERGWGTDRYGYTF
TRBV30	-	once	TRBJ1-5	TGTGCCTGGAGTGTGGGAGAAAATCAGCCCCAGCATTTT	CAWSVGENQPQHF
TRBV6-5	-	-	TRBJ1-4	TGTGCCAGCAGTTCACACAGGGCAACTAATGAAAAACTGTTTTTT	CASSSHRATNEKLFF
TRBV5-1	-	-	TRBJ1-1	TGCGCCAGCAGCTTGGTAGGGCAACGGGGGACTGAAGCTTTCTTT	CASSLVGQRGTEAFF
TRBV7-6	-	-	TRBJ1-5	TGTGCCAGCAGCTTAGAGCCGGGATTGAATAGCAATCAGCCCCAGCATTTT	CASSLEPGLNSNQPQHF
TRBV7-2	TRBD2	-	TRBJ2-2	TGTGCCAGCAGCTTACGGCTAGCGGGGGGGCCGTGGACCGGGGAGCTGTTTTTT	CASSLRLAGGPWTGELFF
TRBV7-8	TRBD1	-	TRBJ1-2	TGTGCCAGCAGCTTGACAGGGCTTAACTATGGCTACACCTTC	CASSLTGLNYGYTF
TRBV2	-	-	TRBJ1-1	TGTGCCAGCAGCGCAAGTACAGGGTTCGGCACTGAAGCTTTCTTT	CASSASTGFGTEAFF
TRBV5-6	-	-	TRBJ2-3	TGTGCCAGCAGCCTGGGTGCGGCGCTCACAGATACGCAGTATTTT	CASSLGAALTDTQYF
TRBV29-1	-	-	TRBJ1-2	TGCAGCGTTGAAGAGATGGGGACATATGGCTACACCTTC	CSVEEMGTYGYTF
TRBV5-1	TRBD1	-	TRBJ1-4	TGCGCCAGCAGCTTGGAAGGGACAGGTCGAACTAATGAAAAACTGTTTTTT	CASSLEGTGRTNEKLFF
TRBV11-2	TRBD1	-	TRBJ1-2	TGTGCCAGCAGCTCGACAGGGAGCTATGGCTACACCTTC	CASSSTGSYGYTF